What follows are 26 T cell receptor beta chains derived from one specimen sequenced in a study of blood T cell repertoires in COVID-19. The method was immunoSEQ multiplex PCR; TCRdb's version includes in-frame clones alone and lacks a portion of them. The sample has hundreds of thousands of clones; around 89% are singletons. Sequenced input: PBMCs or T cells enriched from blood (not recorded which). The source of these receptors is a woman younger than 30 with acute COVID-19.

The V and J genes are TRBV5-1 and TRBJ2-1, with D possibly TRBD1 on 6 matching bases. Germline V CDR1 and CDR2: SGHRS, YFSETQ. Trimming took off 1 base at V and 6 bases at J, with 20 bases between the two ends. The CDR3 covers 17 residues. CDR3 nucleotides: TGCGCCAGCAGCTTGTCCCGTTCAGACAGGTTAAGCAATGAGCAGTTCTTC. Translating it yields CASSLSRSDRLSNEQFF.

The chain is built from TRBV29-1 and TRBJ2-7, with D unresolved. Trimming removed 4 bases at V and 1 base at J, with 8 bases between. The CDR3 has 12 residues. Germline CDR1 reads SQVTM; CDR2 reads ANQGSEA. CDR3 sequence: CSVGWSSYEQYF. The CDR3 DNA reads TGCAGCGTTGGGTGGAGTTCCTACGAGCAGTACTTC.

CDR3 nucleotide sequence: TGTGCCATCAGTGAAAGGGACAGCTTGAACACTGAAGCTTTCTTT. It encodes CAISERDSLNTEAFF. The rearrangement joins TRBV10-3 to TRBJ1-1, with 7 bases aligning to TRBD1. Unmatched junction bases numbered 4, after V lost 3 bases and J lost 0 bases. This CDR3 is built from 15 residues. CDR1 ENHRY and CDR2 SYGVKD come from the germline V gene.

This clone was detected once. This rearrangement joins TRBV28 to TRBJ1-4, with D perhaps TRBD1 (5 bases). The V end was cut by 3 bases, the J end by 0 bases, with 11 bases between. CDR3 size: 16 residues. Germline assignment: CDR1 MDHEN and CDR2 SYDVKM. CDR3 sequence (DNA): TGTGCCAGCAGTTTGGAACTGACAGCAACTAATGAAAAACTGTTTTTT. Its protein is CASSLELTATNEKLFF.

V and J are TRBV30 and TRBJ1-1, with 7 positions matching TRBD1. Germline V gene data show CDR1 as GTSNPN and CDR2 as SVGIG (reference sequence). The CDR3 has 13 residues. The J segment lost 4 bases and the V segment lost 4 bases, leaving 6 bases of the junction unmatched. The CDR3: CAWTPTGATEAFF. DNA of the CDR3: TGTGCCTGGACCCCAACAGGGGCCACTGAAGCTTTCTTT.

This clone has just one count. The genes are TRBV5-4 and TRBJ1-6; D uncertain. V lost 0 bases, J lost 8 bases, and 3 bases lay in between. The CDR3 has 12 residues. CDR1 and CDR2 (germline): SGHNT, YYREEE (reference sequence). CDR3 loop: CASSLVDSPLHF. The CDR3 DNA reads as TGTGCCAGCAGCTTGGTAGATTCACCCCTCCACTTT.

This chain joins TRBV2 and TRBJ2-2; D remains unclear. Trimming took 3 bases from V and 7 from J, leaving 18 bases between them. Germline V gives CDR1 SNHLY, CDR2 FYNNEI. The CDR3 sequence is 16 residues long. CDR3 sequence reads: CASSELGRFSHGELFF. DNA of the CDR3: TGTGCCAGCAGTGAGTTGGGCAGGTTTTCGCACGGGGAGCTGTTTTTT.

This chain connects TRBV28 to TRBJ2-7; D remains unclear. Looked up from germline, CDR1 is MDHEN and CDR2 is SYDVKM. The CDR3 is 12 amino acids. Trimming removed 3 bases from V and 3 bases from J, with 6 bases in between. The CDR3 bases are TGTGCCAGCAGTTTCCAATTCTACGAGCAGTACTTC. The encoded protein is CASSFQFYEQYF.

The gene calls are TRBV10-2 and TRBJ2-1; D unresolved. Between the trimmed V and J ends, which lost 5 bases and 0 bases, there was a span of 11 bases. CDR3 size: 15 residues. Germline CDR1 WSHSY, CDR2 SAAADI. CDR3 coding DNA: TGCGCCAGCAGTTCCGGGTCGAGCTCCTACAATGAGCAGTTCTTC. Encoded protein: CASSSGSSSYNEQFF.

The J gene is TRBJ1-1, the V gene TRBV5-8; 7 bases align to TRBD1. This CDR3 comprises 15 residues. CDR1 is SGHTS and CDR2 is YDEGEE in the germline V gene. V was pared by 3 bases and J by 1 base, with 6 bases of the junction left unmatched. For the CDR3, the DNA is TGTGCCAGCAGCTCCGGGACAGCACAGAACACTGAAGCTTTCTTT. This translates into CASSSGTAQNTEAFF. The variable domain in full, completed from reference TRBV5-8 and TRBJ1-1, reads EAGVTQSPTHLIKTRGQQATLRCSPISGHTSVYWYQQALGLGLQFLLWYDEGEERNRGNFPPRFSGRQFPNYSSELNVNALELEDSALYLCASSSGTAQNTEAFFGQGTRLTVV.

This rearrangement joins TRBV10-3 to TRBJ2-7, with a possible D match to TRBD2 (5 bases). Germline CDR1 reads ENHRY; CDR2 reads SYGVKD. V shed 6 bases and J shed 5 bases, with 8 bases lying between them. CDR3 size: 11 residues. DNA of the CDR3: TGTGCCATCAGAGCTAGCAACGAGCAGTACTTC. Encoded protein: CAIRASNEQYF.

CDR3 protein: CASSLTGTGVAYGYTF. CDR3 DNA sequence: TGTGCCAGTAGCCTAACCGGGACAGGGGTCGCCTATGGCTACACCTTC. This chain connects TRBV19 to TRBJ1-2; 10 bases are a match to TRBD1. The CDR3 totals 16 residues. The germline V gene encodes CDR1 LNHDA and CDR2 SQIVND (reference sequence). Trimming removed 6 bases from V and 4 bases from J; junction bases left unmatched: 11.

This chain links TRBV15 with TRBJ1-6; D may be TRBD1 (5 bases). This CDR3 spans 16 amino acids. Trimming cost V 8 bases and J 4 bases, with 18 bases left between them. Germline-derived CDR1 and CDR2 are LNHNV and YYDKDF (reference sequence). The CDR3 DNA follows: TGTGCCACCGCGGGACTCACGACGGGGTATAATTCACCCCTCCACTTT. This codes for CATAGLTTGYNSPLHF.

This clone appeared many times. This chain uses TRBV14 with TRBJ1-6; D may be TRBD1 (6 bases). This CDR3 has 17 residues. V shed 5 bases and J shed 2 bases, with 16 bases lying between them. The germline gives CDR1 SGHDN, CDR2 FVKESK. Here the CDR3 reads CASSSTGTKTYNSPLHF. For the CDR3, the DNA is TGTGCCAGCAGCTCAACCGGGACAAAAACCTATAATTCACCCCTCCACTTT.

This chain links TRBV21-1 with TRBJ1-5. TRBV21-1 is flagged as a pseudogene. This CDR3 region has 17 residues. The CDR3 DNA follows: TGTGCCAGCAGAAAAGTAAACGGGGGGGATAGCAATCAGCCCCAGCATTTT. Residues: CASRKVNGGDSNQPQHF.

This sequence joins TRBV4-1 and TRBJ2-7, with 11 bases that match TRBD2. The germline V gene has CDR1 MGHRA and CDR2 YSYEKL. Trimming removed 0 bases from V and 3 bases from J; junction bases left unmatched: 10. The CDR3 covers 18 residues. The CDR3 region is CASSQDRGTSGRRYEQYF. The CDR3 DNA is TGCGCCAGCAGCCAAGATAGGGGGACTAGCGGAAGACGCTACGAGCAGTACTTC.

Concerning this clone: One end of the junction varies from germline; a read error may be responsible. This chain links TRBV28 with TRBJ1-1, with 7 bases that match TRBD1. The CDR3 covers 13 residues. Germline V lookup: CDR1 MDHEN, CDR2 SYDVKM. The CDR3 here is CASSLITLGTESF. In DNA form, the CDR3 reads TGTGCCAGCAGTCTCATAACCCTCGGGACAGAGAGCTTT.

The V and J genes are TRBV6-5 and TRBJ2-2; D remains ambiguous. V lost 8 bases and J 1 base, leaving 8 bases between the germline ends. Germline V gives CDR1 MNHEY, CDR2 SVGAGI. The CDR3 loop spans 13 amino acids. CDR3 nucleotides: TGTGCCAGCCATACTTGGAACACCGGGGAGCTGTTTTTT. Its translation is CASHTWNTGELFF.

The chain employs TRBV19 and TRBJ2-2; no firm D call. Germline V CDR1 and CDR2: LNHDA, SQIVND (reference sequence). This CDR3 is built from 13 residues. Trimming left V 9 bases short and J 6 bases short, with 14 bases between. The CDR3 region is CASAILHSGELFF. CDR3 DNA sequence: TGTGCCAGCGCCATACTACACTCCGGGGAGCTGTTTTTT.

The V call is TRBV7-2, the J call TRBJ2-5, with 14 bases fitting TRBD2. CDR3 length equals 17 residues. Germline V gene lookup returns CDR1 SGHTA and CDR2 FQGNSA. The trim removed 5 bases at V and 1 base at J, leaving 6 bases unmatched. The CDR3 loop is CASSPGLAGGRQETQYF. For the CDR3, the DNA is TGTGCCAGCAGCCCAGGACTAGCGGGAGGTCGCCAAGAGACCCAGTACTTC.

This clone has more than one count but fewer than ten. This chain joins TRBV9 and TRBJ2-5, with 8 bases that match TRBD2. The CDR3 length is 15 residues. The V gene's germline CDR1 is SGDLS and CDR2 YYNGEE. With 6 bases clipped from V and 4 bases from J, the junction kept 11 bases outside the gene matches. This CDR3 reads CASTRNSGSPETQYF. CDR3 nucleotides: TGTGCCAGCACCCGAAACAGCGGGAGTCCAGAGACCCAGTACTTC.

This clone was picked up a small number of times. CDR3 amino acids: CASSLDTSEGNEQFF. For the CDR3, the DNA is TGCGCCAGCAGCTTGGACACTTCCGAGGGAAATGAGCAGTTCTTC. This rearrangement joins TRBV5-1 to TRBJ2-1; maybe TRBD2 (5 bases). CDR1 and CDR2 (germline): SGHRS, YFSETQ. The CDR3 runs to 15 residues. V was pared by 0 bases and J by 7 bases, with 14 bases between.

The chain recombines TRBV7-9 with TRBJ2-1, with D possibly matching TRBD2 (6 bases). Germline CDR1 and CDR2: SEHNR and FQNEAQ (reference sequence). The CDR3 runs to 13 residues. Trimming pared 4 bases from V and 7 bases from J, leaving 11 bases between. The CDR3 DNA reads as TGTGCCAGCAGCTCCAACCGGGGGAATGAGCAGTTCTTC. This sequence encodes CASSSNRGNEQFF.

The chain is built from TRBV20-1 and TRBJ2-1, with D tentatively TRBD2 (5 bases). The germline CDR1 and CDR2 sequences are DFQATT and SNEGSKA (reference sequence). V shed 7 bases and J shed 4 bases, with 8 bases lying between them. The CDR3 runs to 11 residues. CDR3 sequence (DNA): TGCAGTGTTGAGCGGTACAATGAGCAGTTCTTC. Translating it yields CSVERYNEQFF.

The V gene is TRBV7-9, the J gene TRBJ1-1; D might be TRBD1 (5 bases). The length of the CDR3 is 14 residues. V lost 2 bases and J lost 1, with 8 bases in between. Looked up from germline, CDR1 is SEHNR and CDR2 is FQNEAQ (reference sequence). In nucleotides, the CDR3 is TGTGCCAGCAGCTTATACACAGGGAACACTGAAGCTTTCTTT. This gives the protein CASSLYTGNTEAFF.

The CDR3, as DNA: TGTGCCAGCAGCTTAGTTGGGGCGGAGGGAAGGCTGTTTTTT. Translating gives CASSLVGAEGRLFF. The gene calls are TRBV7-9 and TRBJ1-4, with a weak D call TRBD1 (5 bases). The germline V gene encodes CDR1 SEHNR and CDR2 FQNEAQ (reference sequence). The germline V and J ends were trimmed by 1 base and 14 bases, with 17 bases remaining between them. The CDR3 is 14 residues long.